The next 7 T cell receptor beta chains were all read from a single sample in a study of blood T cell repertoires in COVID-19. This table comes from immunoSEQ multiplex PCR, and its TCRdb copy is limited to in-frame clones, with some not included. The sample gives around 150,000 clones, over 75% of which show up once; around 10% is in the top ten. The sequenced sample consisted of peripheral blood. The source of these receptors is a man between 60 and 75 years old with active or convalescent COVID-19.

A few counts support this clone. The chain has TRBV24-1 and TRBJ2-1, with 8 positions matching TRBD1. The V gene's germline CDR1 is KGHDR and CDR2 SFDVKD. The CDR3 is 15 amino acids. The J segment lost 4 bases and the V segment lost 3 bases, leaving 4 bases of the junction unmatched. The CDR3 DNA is TGTGCCACCAGTGATCCCGGACAGGGATACAATGAGCAGTTCTTC. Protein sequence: CATSDPGQGYNEQFF.

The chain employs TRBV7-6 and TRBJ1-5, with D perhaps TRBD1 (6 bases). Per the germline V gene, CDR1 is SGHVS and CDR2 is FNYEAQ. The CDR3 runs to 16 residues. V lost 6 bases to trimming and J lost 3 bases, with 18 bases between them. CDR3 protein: CASSSQGHGNNQPQHF. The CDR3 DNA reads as TGTGCCAGCAGTTCACAGGGTCATGGAAACAATCAGCCCCAGCATTTT.

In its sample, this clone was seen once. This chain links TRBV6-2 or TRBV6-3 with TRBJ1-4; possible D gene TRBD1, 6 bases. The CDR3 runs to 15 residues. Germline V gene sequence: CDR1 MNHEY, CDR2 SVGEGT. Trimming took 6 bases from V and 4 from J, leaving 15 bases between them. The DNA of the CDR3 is TGTGCCAGCAGCCCAACTGACAGGATTAATGAAAAACTGTTTTTT. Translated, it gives CASSPTDRINEKLFF.

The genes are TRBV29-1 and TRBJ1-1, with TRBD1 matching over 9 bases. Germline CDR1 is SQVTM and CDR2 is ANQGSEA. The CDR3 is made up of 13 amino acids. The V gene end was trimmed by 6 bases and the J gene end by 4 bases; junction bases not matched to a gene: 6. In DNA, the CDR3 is TGCAGCGTATGGGACAGGGAGATCACTGAAGCTTTCTTT. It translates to CSVWDREITEAFF.

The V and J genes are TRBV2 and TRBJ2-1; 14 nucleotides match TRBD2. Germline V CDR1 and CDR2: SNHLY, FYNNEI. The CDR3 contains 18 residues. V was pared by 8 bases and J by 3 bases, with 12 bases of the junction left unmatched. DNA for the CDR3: TGTGCCAGCGGATCGGGACTAGCGGGAGTGACAAACTACAATGAGCAGTTCTTC. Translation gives CASGSGLAGVTNYNEQFF.

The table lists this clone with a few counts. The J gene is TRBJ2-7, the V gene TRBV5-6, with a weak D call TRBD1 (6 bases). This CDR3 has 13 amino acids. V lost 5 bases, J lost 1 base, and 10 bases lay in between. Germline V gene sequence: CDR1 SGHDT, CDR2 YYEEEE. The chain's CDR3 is CASRLQGSYEQYF. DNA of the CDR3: TGTGCCAGCAGGTTACAGGGATCCTACGAGCAGTACTTC. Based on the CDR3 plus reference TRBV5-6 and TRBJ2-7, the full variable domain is DAGVTQSPTHLIKTRGQQVTLRCSPKSGHDTVSWYQQALGQGPQFIFQYYEEEERQRGNFPDRFSGHQFPNYSSELNVNALLLGDSALYLCASRLQGSYEQYFGPGTRLTVT.

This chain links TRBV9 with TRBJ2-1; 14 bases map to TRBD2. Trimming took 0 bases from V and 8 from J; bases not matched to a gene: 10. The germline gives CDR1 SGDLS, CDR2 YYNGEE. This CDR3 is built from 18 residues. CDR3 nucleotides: TGTGCCAGCAGCGTAGGACTAGCGGGGGGGCCGAAACGACATGAGCAGTTCTTC. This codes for CASSVGLAGGPKRHEQFF.